A single sample is the source of the 14 T cell receptor beta chains below, sequenced in a study of T cells in Graves' hyperthyroidism and ophthalmopathy. There were TCR beta CDR3 regions amplified from RNA transcripts. The HTBI primer set was used in a first-round RT-PCR of the TCR CDR3. TCRdb itself ran the multiplex PCR reads through MiXCR, one entry per CDR3 protein. The top ten hold about 22% of the sample, which has 380,000 or so distinct CDR3 sequences, roughly 14% seen once. The sequenced sample was blood. The receptors originated from a woman aged 30 to 39 with Graves' hyperthyroidism.

This clonotype was seen many times. The chain is built from TRBV5-6 and TRBJ1-1; 7 positions match TRBD1. Germline lookup yields CDR1 SGHDT and CDR2 YYEEEE. The CDR3 has 14 residues. The ends lost 0 bases at V and 6 bases at J; junction bases unmatched: 5. The CDR3 bases are TGTGCCAGCAGCTTGGAGGTCCAGGGGGCTGAAGCTTTCTTT. Translated, it gives CASSLEVQGAEAFF.

This chain links TRBV28 with TRBJ2-6, with D maybe TRBD2 (5 bases). Trimming pared 6 bases from V and 0 bases from J, leaving 15 bases between. CDR1 MDHEN and CDR2 SYDVKM come from the germline V gene. This CDR3 has 17 residues. The CDR3 here is CASSSAMGSSGANVLTF. In nucleotides, the CDR3 is TGTGCCAGCAGCTCCGCCATGGGGAGCTCTGGGGCCAACGTCCTGACTTTC. Full variable domain (outside the CDR3, taken from reference TRBV28 and TRBJ2-6): DVKVTQSSRYLVKRTGEKVFLECVQDMDHENMFWYRQDPGLGLRLIYFSYDVKMKEKGDIPEGYSVSREKKERFSLILESASTNQTSMYLCASSSAMGSSGANVLTFGAGSRLTVL.

This clonotype was recorded at least ten times. The genes are TRBV6-1 and TRBJ2-1, with D possibly matching TRBD2 (6 bases). The V end was cut by 8 bases, the J end by 7 bases, with 18 bases between. Looked up from germline, CDR1 is MNHNS and CDR2 is SASEGT. The CDR3 spans 14 residues. CDR3 DNA sequence: TGTGCCAGCGAGGCGGGCCTTGCGGGGAATGAGCAGTTCTTC. It yields the protein CASEAGLAGNEQFF.

A few counts support this clonotype. The chain joins TRBV6-5 to TRBJ2-7, with 7 bases aligning to TRBD2. Germline CDR1 MNHEY, CDR2 SVGAGI. The CDR3 has 14 residues. The V and J ends lost 1 base and 6 bases, in that order; junction bases with no gene match: 6. CDR3 residues: CASSYYRGDREQYF. The CDR3, as DNA: TGTGCCAGCAGTTACTATCGGGGGGACCGCGAGCAGTACTTC.

This clonotype showed up many times. The V call is TRBV20-1, the J call TRBJ1-1; maybe TRBD1 (5 bases). Germline-derived CDR1 and CDR2 are DFQATT and SNEGSKA (reference sequence). The ends were cut back, 1 base at V and 5 bases at J, with 20 bases in the middle. The CDR3 loop spans 16 amino acids. The CDR3 region has the DNA TGCAGTGCTAGAGGAGCGAGACAGCCTTCGAAGACTGAAGCTTTCTTT. Translation: CSARGARQPSKTEAFF.

This clonotype was counted ten times or more. The rearrangement uses TRBV11-2 and TRBJ2-5; D is unresolved. The CDR3 is 14 amino acids. The germline gives CDR1 SGHAT, CDR2 FQNNGV. V was clipped by 4 bases and J by 4 bases, with 13 bases between them. Written as DNA, the CDR3 is TGTGCCAGCAGCTCCCATAGAAGCCTAGAGACCCAGTACTTC. Its protein is CASSSHRSLETQYF.

This clonotype showed up just a few times. The rearrangement uses TRBV20-1 and TRBJ1-2, with unresolved D. V lost 1 base and J lost 3, with 12 bases in between. CDR1 DFQATT and CDR2 SNEGSKA come from the germline V gene (reference sequence). This CDR3 is built from 14 residues. DNA for the CDR3: TGCAGTGCTAGAGTTCGTGACGGGGACTATGGCTACACCTTC. This gives the protein CSARVRDGDYGYTF.

This clonotype was recorded at least ten times. V gene TRBV27 combines with J gene TRBJ2-5; D not resolved. V was trimmed by 6 bases and J by 5 bases, leaving 13 bases between them. Germline CDR1 MNHEY, CDR2 SMNVEV (reference sequence). This CDR3 has 13 amino acids. The chain's CDR3 is CASRSLVSETQYF. As DNA, the CDR3 is TGTGCCAGCAGATCGCTAGTATCGGAGACCCAGTACTTC.

The chain uses TRBV30 and TRBJ2-3; D perhaps matches TRBD1 (6 bases). This CDR3 contains 15 residues. The V gene's germline CDR1 is GTSNPN and CDR2 SVGIG (reference sequence). Trimming stripped 2 bases from V and 6 bases from J, with 18 bases between. CDR3 DNA: TGTGCCTGGAGTCGTCTCGGACAGCCGGGGGATACGCAGTATTTT. Encoded protein: CAWSRLGQPGDTQYF.

This clonotype was found many times. The chain combines TRBV12-3 or TRBV12-4 with TRBJ2-1; D is uncertain. The V gene lost 5 bases and the J gene lost 1 base, with 6 bases spanning the gap. This CDR3 is 13 amino acids long. In DNA, the CDR3 is TGTGCCAGCAGTGACGGATCCTACAATGAGCAGTTCTTC. Protein: CASSDGSYNEQFF.

This chain connects TRBV5-1 to TRBJ2-2; no clear D gene. Between the trimmed V and J ends, which lost 1 base and 3 bases, there was a span of 4 bases. The CDR3 extends over 13 amino acids. Germline-derived CDR1 and CDR2 are SGHRS and YFSETQ. This CDR3 reads CASSLRYTGELFF. CDR3 bases: TGCGCCAGCAGCTTGAGATACACCGGGGAGCTGTTTTTT.

The chain recombines TRBV20-1 with TRBJ2-3; 7 nucleotides match TRBD2. CDR3 size: 19 residues. CDR1 is DFQATT, CDR2 SNEGSKA, per germline (reference sequence). After removal of 0 bases from V and 4 bases from J, the junction contained 19 bases not matched to a gene. Here the CDR3 reads CSARDRSKGAGRSADTQYF. DNA for the CDR3: TGCAGTGCTAGAGATCGGTCCAAGGGAGCGGGAAGGTCCGCAGATACGCAGTATTTT.

This clonotype has at least ten counts. The gene calls are TRBV12-3 or TRBV12-4 and TRBJ1-5; D not resolved. Trimming removed 1 base at V and 5 bases at J, with 6 bases between. This CDR3 has 13 residues. The CDR3 loop reads CASSLVSHQPQHF. Written as DNA, the CDR3 is TGTGCCAGCAGTTTAGTCAGCCATCAGCCCCAGCATTTT.

This clonotype was recorded many times. This chain joins TRBV28 and TRBJ1-2, with TRBD1 matching 7 bases. V lost 5 bases and J lost 6; bases outside the gene matches: 15. This CDR3 has 16 residues. The V gene's germline CDR1 is MDHEN and CDR2 SYDVKM. Here the CDR3 reads CASSPIRQGKEDGYTF. The CDR3 DNA reads TGTGCCAGCAGTCCCATCAGACAGGGTAAAGAAGATGGCTACACCTTC.